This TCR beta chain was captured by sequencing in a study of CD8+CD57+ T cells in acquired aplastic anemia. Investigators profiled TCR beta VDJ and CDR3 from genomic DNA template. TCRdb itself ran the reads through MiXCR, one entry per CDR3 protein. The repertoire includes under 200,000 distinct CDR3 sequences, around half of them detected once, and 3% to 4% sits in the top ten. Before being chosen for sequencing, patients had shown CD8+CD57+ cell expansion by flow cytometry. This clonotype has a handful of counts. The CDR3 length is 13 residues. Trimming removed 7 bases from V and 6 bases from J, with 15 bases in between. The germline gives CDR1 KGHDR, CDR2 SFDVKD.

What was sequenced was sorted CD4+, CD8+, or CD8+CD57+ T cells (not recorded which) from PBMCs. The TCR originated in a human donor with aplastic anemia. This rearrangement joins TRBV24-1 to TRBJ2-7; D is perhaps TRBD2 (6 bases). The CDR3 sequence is CATSGTSWGEQYF. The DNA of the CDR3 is TGTGCCACCAGCGGGACTTCCTGGGGCGAGCAGTACTTC.